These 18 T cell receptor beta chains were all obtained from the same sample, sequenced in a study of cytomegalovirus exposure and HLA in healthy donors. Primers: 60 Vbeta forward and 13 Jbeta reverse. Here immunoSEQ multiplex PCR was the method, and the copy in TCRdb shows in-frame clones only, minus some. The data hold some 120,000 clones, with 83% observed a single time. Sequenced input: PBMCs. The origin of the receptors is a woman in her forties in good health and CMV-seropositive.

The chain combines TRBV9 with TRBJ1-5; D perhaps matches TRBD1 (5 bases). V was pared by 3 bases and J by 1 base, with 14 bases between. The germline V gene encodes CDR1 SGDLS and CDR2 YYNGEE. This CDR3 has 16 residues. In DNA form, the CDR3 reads TGTGCCAGCAGCGCGGGGGGGGGTGTGAGCAATCAGCCCCAGCATTTT. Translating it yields CASSAGGGVSNQPQHF.

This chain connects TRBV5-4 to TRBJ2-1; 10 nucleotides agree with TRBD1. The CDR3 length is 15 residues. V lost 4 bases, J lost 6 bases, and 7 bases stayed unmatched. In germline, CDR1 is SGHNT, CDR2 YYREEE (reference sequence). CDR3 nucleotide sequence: TGTGCCAGCAGCCCTCCGGGACAGGGGACCAATGAGCAGTTCTTC. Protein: CASSPPGQGTNEQFF.

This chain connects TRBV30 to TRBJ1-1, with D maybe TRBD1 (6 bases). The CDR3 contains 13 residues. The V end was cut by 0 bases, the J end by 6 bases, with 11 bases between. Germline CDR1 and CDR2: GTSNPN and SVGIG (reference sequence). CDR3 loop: CAWSVKQGPEAFF. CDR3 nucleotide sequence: TGTGCCTGGAGTGTAAAACAGGGCCCTGAAGCTTTCTTT. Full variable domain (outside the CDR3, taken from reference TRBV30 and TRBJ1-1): SQTIHQWPATLVQPVGSPLSLECTVEGTSNPNLYWYRQAAGRGLQLLFYSVGIGQISSEVPQNLSASRPQDRQFILSSKKLLLSDSGFYLCAWSVKQGPEAFFGQGTRLTVV.

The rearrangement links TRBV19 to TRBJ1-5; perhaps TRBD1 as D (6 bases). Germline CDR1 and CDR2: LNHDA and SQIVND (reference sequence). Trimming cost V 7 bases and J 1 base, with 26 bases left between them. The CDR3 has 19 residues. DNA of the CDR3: TGTGCCAGTACCGCAACACTATACAGGGAATCGGCAAGCAATCAGCCCCAGCATTTT. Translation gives CASTATLYRESASNQPQHF.

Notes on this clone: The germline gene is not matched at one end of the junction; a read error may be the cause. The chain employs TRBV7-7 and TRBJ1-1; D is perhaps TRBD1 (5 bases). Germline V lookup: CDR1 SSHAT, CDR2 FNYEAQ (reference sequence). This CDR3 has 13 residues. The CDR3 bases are TGTGCTAGCAGCCCGACAGAGAACACTGAAGCTTTCTTT. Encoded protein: CASSPTENTEAFF.

The CDR3 region has the DNA TGTGCCAGTAGTATAGACCCCTGGGGGGACTATGGCTACACCTTC. Protein: CASSIDPWGDYGYTF. The V call is TRBV19, the J call TRBJ1-2; D might be TRBD1 (5 bases). This CDR3 has 15 amino acids. The germline gives CDR1 LNHDA, CDR2 SQIVND (reference sequence). Deletions cut 0 bases from V and 3 bases from J, with 11 bases between.

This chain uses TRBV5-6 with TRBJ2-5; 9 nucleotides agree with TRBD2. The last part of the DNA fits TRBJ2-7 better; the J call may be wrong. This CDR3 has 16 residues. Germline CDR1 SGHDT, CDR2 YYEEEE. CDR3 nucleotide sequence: TGTGCCAGCAGCTTTGTAGAGGCGGGAGGGCGCTACGAGCAGTACTTC. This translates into CASSFVEAGGRYEQYF.

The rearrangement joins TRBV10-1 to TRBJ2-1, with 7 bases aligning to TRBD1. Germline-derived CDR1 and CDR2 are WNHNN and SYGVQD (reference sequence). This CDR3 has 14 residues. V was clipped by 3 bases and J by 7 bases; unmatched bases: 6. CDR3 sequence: CASSEEGGWNEQFF. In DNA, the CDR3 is TGCGCCAGCAGTGAAGAAGGGGGCTGGAATGAGCAGTTCTTC.

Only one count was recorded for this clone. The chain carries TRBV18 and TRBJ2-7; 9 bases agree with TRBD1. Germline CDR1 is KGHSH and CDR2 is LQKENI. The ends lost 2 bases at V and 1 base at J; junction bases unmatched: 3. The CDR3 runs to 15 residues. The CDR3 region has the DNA TGTGCCAGCTCACCATCACAGGGGGCTTCCTACGAGCAGTACTTC. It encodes CASSPSQGASYEQYF.

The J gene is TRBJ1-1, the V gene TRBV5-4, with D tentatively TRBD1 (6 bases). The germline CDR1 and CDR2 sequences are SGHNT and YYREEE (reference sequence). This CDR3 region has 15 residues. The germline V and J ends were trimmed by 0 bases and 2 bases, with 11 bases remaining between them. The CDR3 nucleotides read TGTGCCAGCAGCTTGGGTGGACAGACCAACACTGAAGCTTTCTTT. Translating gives CASSLGGQTNTEAFF.

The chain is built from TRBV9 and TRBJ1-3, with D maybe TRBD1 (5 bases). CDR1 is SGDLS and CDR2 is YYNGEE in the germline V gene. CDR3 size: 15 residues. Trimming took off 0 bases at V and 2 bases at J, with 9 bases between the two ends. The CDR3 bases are TGTGCCAGCAGCGTAGCAGGGTCTGCTGGAAACACCATATATTTT. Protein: CASSVAGSAGNTIYF. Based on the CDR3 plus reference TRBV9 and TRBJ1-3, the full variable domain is DSGVTQTPKHLITATGQRVTLRCSPRSGDLSVYWYQQSLDQGLQFLIQYYNGEERAKGNILERFSAQQFPDLHSELNLSSLELGDSALYFCASSVAGSAGNTIYFGEGSWLTVV.

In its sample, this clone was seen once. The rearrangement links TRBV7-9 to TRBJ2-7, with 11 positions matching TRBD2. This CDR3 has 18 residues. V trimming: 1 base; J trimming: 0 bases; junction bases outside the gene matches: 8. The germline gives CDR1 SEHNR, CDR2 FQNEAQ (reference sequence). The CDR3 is CASSLGNSGRGSSYEQYF. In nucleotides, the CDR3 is TGTGCCAGCAGCTTAGGAAATAGCGGGAGGGGTAGCTCCTACGAGCAGTACTTC.

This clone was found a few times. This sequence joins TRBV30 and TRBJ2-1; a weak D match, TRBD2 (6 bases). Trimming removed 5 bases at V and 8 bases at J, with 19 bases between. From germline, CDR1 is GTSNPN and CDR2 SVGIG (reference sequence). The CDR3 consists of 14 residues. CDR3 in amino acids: CAWSPGLSIHEQFF. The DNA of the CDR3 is TGTGCCTGGTCACCGGGACTCTCTATCCATGAGCAGTTCTTC.

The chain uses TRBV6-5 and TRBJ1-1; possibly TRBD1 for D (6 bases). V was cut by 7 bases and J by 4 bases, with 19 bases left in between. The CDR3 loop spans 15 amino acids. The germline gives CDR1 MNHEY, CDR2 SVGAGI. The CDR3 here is CASTRGRGASTEAFF. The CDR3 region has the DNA TGTGCCAGCACAAGAGGCAGGGGAGCCTCCACTGAAGCTTTCTTT.

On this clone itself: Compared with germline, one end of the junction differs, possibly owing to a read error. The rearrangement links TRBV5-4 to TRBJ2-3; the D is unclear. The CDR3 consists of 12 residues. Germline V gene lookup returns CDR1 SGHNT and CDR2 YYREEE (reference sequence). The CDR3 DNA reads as TGTGCCAGCAGCTGGAACGGAGATCCGCAGTATTTT. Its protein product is CASSWNGDPQYF.

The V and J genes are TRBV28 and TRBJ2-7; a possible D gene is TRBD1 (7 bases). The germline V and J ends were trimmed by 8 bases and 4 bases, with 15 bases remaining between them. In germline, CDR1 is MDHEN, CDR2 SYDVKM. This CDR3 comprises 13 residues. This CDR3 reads CASQGGSRYEQYF. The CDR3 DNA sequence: TGTGCCAGCCAGGGGGGCAGCCGATACGAGCAGTACTTC.

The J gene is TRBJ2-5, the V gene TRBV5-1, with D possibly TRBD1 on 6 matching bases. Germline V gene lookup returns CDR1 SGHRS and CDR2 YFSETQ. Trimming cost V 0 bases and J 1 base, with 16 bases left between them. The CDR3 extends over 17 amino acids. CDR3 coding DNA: TGCGCCAGCAGCTTGGGTCGAGGACAGAGAATCCAAGAGACCCAGTACTTC. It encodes CASSLGRGQRIQETQYF.

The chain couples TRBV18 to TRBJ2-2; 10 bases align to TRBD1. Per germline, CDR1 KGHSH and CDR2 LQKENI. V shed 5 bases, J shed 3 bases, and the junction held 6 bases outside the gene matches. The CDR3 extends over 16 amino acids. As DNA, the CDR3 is TGTGCCAGCTCAACCCGGGACAGGGGTCACACCGGGGAGCTGTTTTTT. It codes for CASSTRDRGHTGELFF. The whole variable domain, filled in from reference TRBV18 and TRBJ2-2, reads NAGVMQNPRHLVRRRGQEARLRCSPMKGHSHVYWYRQLPEEGLKFMVYLQKENIIDESGMPKERFSAEFPKEGPSILRIQQVVRGDSAAYFCASSTRDRGHTGELFFGEGSRLTVL.